This T cell receptor (beta chain) was retrieved from a study of blood T cell repertoires in COVID-19. On the study more broadly: Italy, Spain and the United States were the sources of the convalescent and acute COVID-19 samples.

V lost 0 bases and J lost 5; bases outside the gene matches: 5. The CDR3 is 15 residues long. CDR1 SGHRS and CDR2 YFSETQ come from the germline V gene. Followed longitudinally, the Seattle patients had been enrolled during active infection. Sequencing was performed with immunoSEQ multiplex PCR; in TCRdb, only in-frame clones are kept and a portion is missing. This table has 150,000 to 200,000 clones, around 80% appearing once. Specimen: peripheral blood. The source of this sequence is an elderly woman with COVID-19, enrolled during active disease. The J gene is TRBJ2-5, the V gene TRBV5-1; TRBD1 agrees at 9 bases. CDR3 DNA: TGCGCCAGCAGCTTGGGACAGGGGGTTGGGGAGACCCAGTACTTC. This codes for CASSLGQGVGETQYF.